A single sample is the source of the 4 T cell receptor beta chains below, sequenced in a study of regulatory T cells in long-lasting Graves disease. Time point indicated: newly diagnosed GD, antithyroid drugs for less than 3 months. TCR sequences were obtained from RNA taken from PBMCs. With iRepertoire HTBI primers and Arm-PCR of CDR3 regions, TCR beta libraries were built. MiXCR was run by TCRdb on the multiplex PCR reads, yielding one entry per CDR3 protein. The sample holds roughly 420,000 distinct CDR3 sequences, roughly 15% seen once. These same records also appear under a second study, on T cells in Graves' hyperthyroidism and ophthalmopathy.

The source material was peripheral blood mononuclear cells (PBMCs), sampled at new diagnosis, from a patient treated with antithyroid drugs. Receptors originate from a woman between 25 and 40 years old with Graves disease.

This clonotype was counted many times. CDR3 residues: CASSPLSTYEQYF. CDR3 DNA sequence: TGTGCCAGCAGCCCGCTATCCACCTACGAGCAGTACTTC. The V and J genes are TRBV6-2 or TRBV6-3 and TRBJ2-7; D ambiguous. Germline V CDR1 and CDR2: MNHEY, SVGEGT. This CDR3 spans 13 amino acids. V dropped 6 bases and J dropped 2 bases, with 11 bases sitting between them.

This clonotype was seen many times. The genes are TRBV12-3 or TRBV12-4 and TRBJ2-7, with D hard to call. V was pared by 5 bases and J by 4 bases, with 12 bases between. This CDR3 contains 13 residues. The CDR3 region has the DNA TGTGCCAGCAGTCTACTCCACACGTACGAGCAGTACTTC. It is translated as CASSLLHTYEQYF.

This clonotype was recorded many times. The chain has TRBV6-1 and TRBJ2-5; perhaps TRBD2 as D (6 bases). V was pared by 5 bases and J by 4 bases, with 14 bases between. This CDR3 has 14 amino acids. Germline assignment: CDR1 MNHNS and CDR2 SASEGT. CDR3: CASSLGTVGETQYF. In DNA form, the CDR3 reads TGTGCCAGCAGTCTAGGGACTGTTGGAGAGACCCAGTACTTC.

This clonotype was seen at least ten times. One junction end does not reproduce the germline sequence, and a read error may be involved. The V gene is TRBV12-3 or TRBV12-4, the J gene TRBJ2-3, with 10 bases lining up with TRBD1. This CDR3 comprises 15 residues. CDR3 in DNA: TGTGCCAGCAGCTTAGACAGGGGGCGCTCAGATACGCAGTATTTT. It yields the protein CASSLDRGRSDTQYF.